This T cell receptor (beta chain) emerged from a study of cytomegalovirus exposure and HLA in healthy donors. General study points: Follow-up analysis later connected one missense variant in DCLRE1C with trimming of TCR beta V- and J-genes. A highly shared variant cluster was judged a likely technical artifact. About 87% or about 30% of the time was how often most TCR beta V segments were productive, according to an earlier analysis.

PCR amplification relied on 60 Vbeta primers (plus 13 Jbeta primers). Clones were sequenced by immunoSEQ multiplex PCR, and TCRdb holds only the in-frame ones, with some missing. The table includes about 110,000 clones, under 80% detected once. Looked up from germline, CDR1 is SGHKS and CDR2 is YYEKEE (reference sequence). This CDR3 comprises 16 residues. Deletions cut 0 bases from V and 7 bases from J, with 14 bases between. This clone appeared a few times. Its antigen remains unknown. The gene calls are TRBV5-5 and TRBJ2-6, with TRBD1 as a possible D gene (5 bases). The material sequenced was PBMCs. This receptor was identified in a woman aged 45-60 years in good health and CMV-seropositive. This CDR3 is CASSLVPRVEANVLTF. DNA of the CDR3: TGTGCCAGCAGCTTGGTCCCCAGGGTCGAAGCCAACGTCCTGACTTTC.